The 31 T cell receptor beta chains presented below share a single source sample, sequenced in a study of T cell repertoires in cytomegalovirus infection. Via MiXCR, TCRdb re-called the reads, giving one row per CDR3 protein. This sample carries 140,000 to 150,000 distinct CDR3 sequences, around 32% of them seen once, and the ten largest clones take roughly 51%. For these TCRs, the target antigens are not known. The specimen comprised CD8+ T cells from cultured PBMCs, sampled from culture after CMV antigen stimulation. The receptors derive from a human donor in good health (CMV status not recorded). Some clones in this sample may be carry-over from other donors' samples.

V usage is TRBV6-1 and J usage is TRBJ2-1; perhaps D is TRBD1 or TRBD2 (5 bases each). Looked up from germline, CDR1 is MNHNS and CDR2 is SASEGT. V was clipped by 6 bases and J by 0 bases, with 24 bases between them. This CDR3 contains 19 residues. CDR3 residues: CASSEKLPGRPSSYNEQFF. The CDR3 DNA is TGTGCCAGCAGCGAGAAACTACCGGGACGCCCGAGCTCCTACAATGAGCAGTTCTTC.

V gene TRBV6-5 combines with J gene TRBJ2-1, with a weak D call TRBD2 (5 bases). With 4 bases removed from V and 2 bases from J, the gap between germline ends came to 12 bases. The CDR3 loop spans 15 amino acids. Looked up from germline, CDR1 is MNHEY and CDR2 is SVGAGI. CDR3: CASSSRALAYNEQFF. The CDR3 bases are TGTGCCAGCAGTTCGAGGGCCCTAGCCTACAATGAGCAGTTCTTC.

Relative to its sample, this clonotype is medium-sized. The chain has TRBV7-2 and TRBJ1-3; TRBD1 might be the D (6 bases). The CDR3 runs to 17 residues. Germline CDR1 reads SGHTA; CDR2 reads FQGNSA. Trimming took 1 base from V and 0 from J, leaving 13 bases between them. In DNA, the CDR3 is TGTGCCAGCAGCTTAGGGGGGGGCCCTAGCTCTGGAAACACCATATATTTT. Amino acid sequence: CASSLGGGPSSGNTIYF.

This clonotype was seen only a few times. This chain uses TRBV10-3 with TRBJ2-2, with D maybe TRBD2 (5 bases). CDR1 and CDR2 (germline): ENHRY, SYGVKD. The CDR3 contains 13 residues. Trimming removed 6 bases from V and 5 bases from J, with 10 bases in between. The CDR3 bases are TGTGCCATCAGGGTGGACTCAACCGGGGAGCTGTTTTTT. This gives the protein CAIRVDSTGELFF.

The chain has TRBV5-4 and TRBJ1-5; D uncertain. The V end was cut by 7 bases, the J end by 3 bases, with 26 bases between. CDR1 is SGHNT, CDR2 YYREEE, per germline (reference sequence). The CDR3 loop spans 18 amino acids. Written as DNA, the CDR3 is TGTGCCAGCCCAGTCACTTGGCGCCTGGACCTAGACAATCAGCCCCAGCATTTT. It is translated as CASPVTWRLDLDNQPQHF.

This clonotype has a handful of counts. This CDR3 is CASRVGGTSTDTQYF. CDR3 coding DNA: TGTGCCAGCAGGGTGGGCGGGACCAGCACAGATACGCAGTATTTT. The chain joins TRBV7-2 to TRBJ2-3; TRBD2 is a possible D gene (6 bases). CDR1 is SGHTA and CDR2 is FQGNSA in the germline V gene. Trimming took 6 bases from V and 0 from J, leaving 13 bases between them. This CDR3 region has 15 residues.

The chain employs TRBV7-6 and TRBJ1-1; 7 nucleotides align to TRBD1. CDR1 is SGHVS and CDR2 is FNYEAQ in the germline V gene. This CDR3 is built from 12 residues. V lost 5 bases to trimming and J lost 6 bases; unmatched junction nucleotides: 3. CDR3 sequence (DNA): TGTGCCAGCAGCCCAACAGGGGCTGAAGCTTTCTTT. This encodes CASSPTGAEAFF.

In its sample, this clonotype was seen a few times. V is TRBV4-2 and J is TRBJ2-2; no clear D. Deletions cut 1 base from V and 7 bases from J, with 4 bases between. This CDR3 comprises 12 residues. The germline CDR1 and CDR2 sequences are LGHNA and YNFKEQ. The CDR3 DNA reads TGTGCCAGCAGCCAAGGGAACGGGGAGCTGTTTTTT. It is translated as CASSQGNGELFF.

The sample holds a few counts of this clonotype. As DNA, the CDR3 is TGTGCCACCGGACGCCAGGCGAACACCGGGGAGCTGTTTTTT. Amino acids: CATGRQANTGELFF. The chain joins TRBV2 to TRBJ2-2; D remains unclear. The germline CDR1 and CDR2 sequences are SNHLY and FYNNEI. This CDR3 is built from 14 residues. The V end was cut by 10 bases, the J end by 0 bases, with 12 bases between.

The J gene is TRBJ2-7, the V gene TRBV28; a possible D gene is TRBD2 (6 bases). Trimming stripped 3 bases from V and 4 bases from J, with 10 bases between. Germline V gene data show CDR1 as MDHEN and CDR2 as SYDVKM. This CDR3 has 13 residues. CDR3: CASSLGGWYEQYF. The CDR3 DNA reads TGTGCCAGCAGTTTGGGGGGATGGTACGAGCAGTACTTC.

The rearrangement joins TRBV12-3 or TRBV12-4 to TRBJ1-2; the D is unclear. The CDR3 totals 12 residues. V lost 2 bases to trimming and J lost 4 bases, with 5 bases between them. The CDR3 spells CASSLRPYGYTF. In nucleotides, the CDR3 is TGTGCCAGCAGTTTACGGCCCTATGGCTACACCTTC.

The rearrangement links TRBV15 to TRBJ2-1; 15 bases match TRBD2. Looked up from germline, CDR1 is LNHNV and CDR2 is YYDKDF (reference sequence). CDR3 length equals 17 residues. Trimming removed 4 bases from V and 5 bases from J; junction bases left unmatched: 6. In nucleotides, the CDR3 is TGTGCCACCAGCACCGGGACTAGCGGGGGGCCGAACAATGAGCAGTTCTTC. Protein sequence: CATSTGTSGGPNNEQFF.

This clonotype was detected many times. This chain links TRBV7-2 with TRBJ2-7, with 7 bases matching TRBD2. Germline CDR1 and CDR2: SGHTA and FQGNSA. The CDR3 has 15 amino acids. V lost 1 base and J lost 3; bases outside the gene matches: 6. CDR3 loop: CASSLVQGGVYEQYF. The DNA of the CDR3 is TGTGCCAGCAGCTTAGTCCAGGGAGGGGTCTACGAGCAGTACTTC.

The chain is built from TRBV27 and TRBJ1-1; no definite D call. Per germline, CDR1 MNHEY and CDR2 SMNVEV (reference sequence). CDR3 length: 14 residues. The V and J ends lost 6 bases and 3 bases respectively, with 14 bases between them. The CDR3 bases are TGTGCCAGCAGCTCTCCAGGAGTCCACACTGAAGCTTTCTTT. Amino acids: CASSSPGVHTEAFF.

CDR3 loop: CATSRDQRPGELFF. CDR3 bases: TGTGCCACCAGCAGAGATCAAAGGCCCGGGGAGCTGTTTTTT. This sequence joins TRBV15 and TRBJ2-2; D gene ambiguous. This CDR3 is built from 14 residues. V lost 0 bases, J lost 6 bases, and 8 bases lay in between. CDR1 is LNHNV, CDR2 YYDKDF, per germline (reference sequence).

The J gene is TRBJ1-1, the V gene TRBV20-1; possible D gene TRBD1, 6 bases. Germline V gene data show CDR1 as DFQATT and CDR2 as SNEGSKA (reference sequence). V lost 5 bases and J lost 4, with 20 bases in between. CDR3 size: 15 residues. The DNA for the CDR3 is TGCAGTGCTTTTTCGCATAGACAGGTTCTCACTGAAGCTTTCTTT. This translates into CSAFSHRQVLTEAFF.

This clonotype occurred a few times. This chain joins TRBV10-3 and TRBJ1-1; D unclear. CDR3 size: 15 residues. CDR1 is ENHRY and CDR2 is SYGVKD in the germline V gene. With 1 base removed from V and 4 bases from J, the gap between germline ends came to 13 bases. The CDR3 nucleotides are TGTGCCATCAGTGAGTTCACGGTCGAGAGCACTGAAGCTTTCTTT. It translates to CAISEFTVESTEAFF.

The chain employs TRBV6-5 and TRBJ1-1; 7 positions match TRBD1. The CDR3 has 14 residues. CDR1 and CDR2 from the germline V gene are MNHEY and SVGAGI. V dropped 7 bases and J dropped 0; count of bases not matched to a gene: 5. In DNA form, the CDR3 reads TGTGCCAGCAACCTAGGACAGGTGAACACTGAAGCTTTCTTT. It codes for CASNLGQVNTEAFF.

The V and J genes are TRBV28 and TRBJ2-3; 8 nucleotides align to TRBD2. The CDR3 has 16 amino acids. Germline V gives CDR1 MDHEN, CDR2 SYDVKM. J was trimmed by 2 bases and V by 2 bases; bases with no gene match: 6. This chain's CDR3 is CASSLNLRGDTDTQYF. In DNA, the CDR3 is TGTGCCAGCAGTTTAAATTTGCGGGGGGACACAGATACGCAGTATTTT.

V and J are TRBV11-2 and TRBJ2-7; D assignment may be TRBD1 or TRBD2 (6 bases each). The CDR3 loop spans 17 amino acids. V lost 5 bases and J 0 bases, leaving 20 bases between the germline ends. CDR1 is SGHAT, CDR2 FQNNGV, per germline. The CDR3, as DNA: TGTGCCAGCAGCGACCCCGGGGGCAGGACCAACTCCTACGAGCAGTACTTC. It is translated as CASSDPGGRTNSYEQYF. The full variable domain, rest sourced from reference TRBV11-2 and TRBJ2-7, is EAGVAQSPRYKIIEKRQSVAFWCNPISGHATLYWYQQILGQGPKLLIQFQNNGVVDDSQLPKDRFSAERLKGVDSTLKIQPAKLEDSAVYLCASSDPGGRTNSYEQYFGPGTRLTVT.

This clonotype was picked up a small number of times. The gene calls are TRBV27 and TRBJ2-1; 10 nucleotides agree with TRBD2. Germline CDR1 reads MNHEY; CDR2 reads SMNVEV (reference sequence). The CDR3 runs to 15 residues. The J segment lost 12 bases and the V segment lost 2 bases, leaving 10 bases of the junction unmatched. The CDR3 sequence is CASSLPPGLARVQFF. CDR3 in DNA: TGTGCCAGCAGTTTACCTCCGGGACTAGCGAGGGTGCAGTTCTTC.

This clonotype appeared many times. The gene calls are TRBV9 and TRBJ2-2, with a tentative D call TRBD1 (6 bases). Germline CDR1 and CDR2: SGDLS and YYNGEE. V was clipped by 2 bases and J by 3 bases, with 14 bases between them. The CDR3 is 16 residues long. CDR3 residues: CASSVQYDRYTGELFF. As DNA, the CDR3 is TGTGCCAGCAGCGTCCAATATGACAGGTACACCGGGGAGCTGTTTTTT.

J is TRBJ2-1 and V is TRBV27, with D possibly called TRBD1 or TRBD2 (5 bases each). V was trimmed by 7 bases and J by 10 bases, leaving 17 bases between them. There are 13 residues in the CDR3. The V gene's germline CDR1 is MNHEY and CDR2 SMNVEV (reference sequence). This CDR3 reads CASTEDRGVEQFF. The CDR3 DNA sequence: TGTGCCAGCACCGAAGACCGAGGGGTCGAGCAGTTCTTC.

This sequence joins TRBV7-8 and TRBJ2-3; maybe TRBD2 (7 bases). The germline V gene encodes CDR1 SGHVS and CDR2 FQNEAQ. Between the trimmed V and J ends, which lost 9 bases and 2 bases, there was a span of 18 bases. The CDR3 loop spans 15 amino acids. The DNA of the CDR3 is TGTGCCAGTTCGAGTGCGGGGGCCGTCACAGATACGCAGTATTTT. Its translation: CASSSAGAVTDTQYF.

The chain combines TRBV4-1 with TRBJ1-5, with D tentatively TRBD1 (6 bases). The CDR3 sequence is 18 residues long. Trimming left V 3 bases short and J 4 bases short, with 22 bases between. The germline V gene encodes CDR1 MGHRA and CDR2 YSYEKL. The CDR3 loop reads CASSHPITGSFENQPQHF. The CDR3 DNA reads as TGCGCCAGCAGCCATCCCATAACAGGGAGTTTTGAAAATCAGCCCCAGCATTTT.

This clonotype was seen a handful of times. V and J are TRBV9 and TRBJ1-1; 8 bases are a match to TRBD1. Looked up from germline, CDR1 is SGDLS and CDR2 is YYNGEE. J was trimmed by 5 bases and V by 3 bases; bases with no gene match: 6. This CDR3 contains 14 residues. The DNA of the CDR3 is TGTGCCAGCAGCGCCCGGACAGGGCGGACTGAAGCTTTCTTT. Its protein is CASSARTGRTEAFF.

This clonotype was seen ten or more times. The rearrangement joins TRBV11-3 to TRBJ2-1, with 8 bases lining up with TRBD1. V shed 5 bases and J 6 bases; nucleotides not matched to a gene: 9. Germline CDR1 SGHNT, CDR2 YENEEA. There are 15 residues in the CDR3. CDR3 nucleotide sequence: TGTGCCAGCAGCCAAAGGGGGACAGGCTTCAATGAGCAGTTCTTC. This translates into CASSQRGTGFNEQFF.

This clonotype was found a few times. The rearrangement joins TRBV15 to TRBJ2-1; 16 nucleotides agree with TRBD2. The J segment lost 5 bases and the V segment lost 3 bases, leaving 1 base of the junction unmatched. The CDR3 has 16 residues. Germline loops: CDR1 LNHNV, CDR2 YYDKDF (reference sequence). This chain's CDR3 is CATSRGLAGGHNEQFF. The CDR3 nucleotides read TGTGCCACCAGCAGGGGACTAGCGGGGGGGCACAATGAGCAGTTCTTC.

This clonotype was seen a few times. V usage is TRBV2 and J usage is TRBJ1-4, with D unclear. The CDR3 consists of 12 residues. V shed 8 bases and J shed 3 bases, with 7 bases lying between them. Germline V gene sequence: CDR1 SNHLY, CDR2 FYNNEI. In DNA, the CDR3 is TGTGCCAGCTCTACGCCTAATGAAAAACTGTTTTTT. As protein: CASSTPNEKLFF.

In this sample, this clonotype turned up a few times. The rearrangement uses TRBV7-9 and TRBJ1-2; D gene unclear. Trimming pared 2 bases from V and 2 bases from J, leaving 6 bases between. This CDR3 has 13 amino acids. The V gene's germline CDR1 is SEHNR and CDR2 FQNEAQ (reference sequence). This CDR3 reads CASSLNRNYGYTF. The DNA for the CDR3 is TGTGCCAGCAGCTTAAACAGAAACTATGGCTACACCTTC.

The chain joins TRBV27 to TRBJ2-7; TRBD2 is a possible D gene (5 bases). Germline V gene lookup returns CDR1 MNHEY and CDR2 SMNVEV (reference sequence). This CDR3 has 15 residues. Trimming shortened V by 4 bases and J by 3 bases, and 16 bases separated the two germline ends. The CDR3 here is CASSSPRGEGYEQYF. DNA for the CDR3: TGTGCCAGCAGTTCCCCCCGGGGTGAGGGCTACGAGCAGTACTTC.